This TCR beta chain was captured in a study of T cell clonotyping in hematopoietic cell transplantation. Generated by immunoSEQ multiplex PCR, the TCRdb table keeps only in-frame clones and is missing some. Here the sample spans some 9,400 clones, over 60% being singletons. Blood collection times were about day -28 and days 30, 100, 180 posttransplant. The CDR3 is 11 amino acids. Germline values: CDR1 SGHAT, CDR2 FQNNGV. V lost 4 bases and J lost 5, with 5 bases in between. Sequencing used PBMCs, obtained 180 days after allogeneic stem cell transplant. The gene calls are TRBV11-2 and TRBJ2-5; D not certain. This TCR was sampled from a male patient in his thirties or forties who had an allogeneic stem cell transplant from a related donor, so the T cells may come from the graft donor. Some clones in this sample may be carry-over from other donors' samples. This CDR3 is CASSYEETQYF. The CDR3 coding sequence is TGTGCCAGCAGCTACGAGGAGACCCAGTACTTC.